What follows are 14 T cell receptor beta chains derived from one specimen sequenced in a study of control samples from healthy donors and cancer patients. Assay used: immunoSEQ multiplex PCR; TCRdb lists only in-frame clones, some missing. The sample has about 76,000 clones, about nine tenths seen once. The sequencing sample was made of PBMCs. These receptors originate from a woman in her forties or fifties with colorectal cancer.

For the CDR3, the DNA is TGTGCCAGCATGGGCTCTGGAAACACCATATATTTT. Its protein product is CASMGSGNTIYF. This chain links TRBV6-5 with TRBJ1-3; D is unresolved. This CDR3 spans 12 amino acids. V lost 7 bases, J lost 0 bases, and 4 bases lay in between. Germline V lookup: CDR1 MNHEY, CDR2 SVGAGI.

The rearrangement uses TRBV11-3 and TRBJ1-2, with unresolved D. The CDR3 is 14 amino acids. Germline V gives CDR1 SGHNT, CDR2 YENEEA. Trimming cost V 8 bases and J 4 bases, with 17 bases left between them. Here the CDR3 DNA reads TGTGCCAGCCGTAAGGGCACGGTCATCTATGGCTACACCTTC. This codes for CASRKGTVIYGYTF.

The chain recombines TRBV6-5 with TRBJ2-7; 9 nucleotides line up with TRBD1. With 6 bases clipped from V and 9 bases from J, the junction kept 9 bases outside the gene matches. In germline, CDR1 is MNHEY, CDR2 SVGAGI. CDR3 size: 13 residues. CDR3 DNA sequence: TGTGCCAGCAGCGGGACAGGGCAGTTCAGGCAGTACGTC. Translated, it gives CASSGTGQFRQYV.

The chain joins TRBV7-8 to TRBJ2-7; tentatively, D is TRBD1 or TRBD2 (5 bases each). Trimming cost V 3 bases and J 1 base, with 10 bases left between them. This CDR3 has 14 amino acids. Germline-derived CDR1 and CDR2 are SGHVS and FQNEAQ. In DNA form, the CDR3 reads TGTGCCAGCAGCTTGGACTGGGGGTCCTACGAGCAGTACGTC. It yields the protein CASSLDWGSYEQYV.

CDR3 nucleotide sequence: TGTGCCAGTAGTATAGAACTAGCAGACACAGATACGCAGTATTTT. Translating it yields CASSIELADTDTQYF. The chain combines TRBV19 with TRBJ2-3, with D possibly being TRBD2 (6 bases). This CDR3 spans 15 amino acids. Germline V lookup: CDR1 LNHDA, CDR2 SQIVND (reference sequence). Trimming took 0 bases from V and 2 from J, leaving 9 bases between them.

The chain couples TRBV13 to TRBJ1-1, with a tentative D call TRBD1 (5 bases). V lost 2 bases to trimming and J lost 4 bases, with 8 bases between them. Germline V gene sequence: CDR1 PRHDT, CDR2 FYEKMQ (reference sequence). The CDR3 is 13 amino acids. The CDR3: CASSLTRGTEAFF. The CDR3 nucleotides are TGTGCCAGCAGCTTAACGAGGGGCACTGAAGCTTTCTTT.

The chain uses TRBV5-5 and TRBJ1-3, with D perhaps matching TRBD1 (6 bases). This CDR3 spans 16 amino acids. V lost 0 bases and J 0 bases, leaving 10 bases between the germline ends. The germline CDR1 and CDR2 sequences are SGHKS and YYEKEE (reference sequence). CDR3 residues: CASSLAWTDSGNTIYF. CDR3 DNA: TGTGCCAGCAGCTTGGCCTGGACAGACTCTGGAAACACCATATATTTT.

This clone showed up just once. The chain employs TRBV6-6 and TRBJ1-2; 7 nucleotides align to TRBD1. This CDR3 has 13 residues. The J segment lost 7 bases and the V segment lost 4 bases, leaving 6 bases of the junction unmatched. Germline lookup yields CDR1 MNHNY and CDR2 SVGAGI (reference sequence). CDR3 region: CASSSGGGSGYTF. Here the CDR3 DNA reads TGTGCCAGCAGTTCAGGGGGTGGAAGTGGCTACACCTTC.

This clone was found once. The chain uses TRBV6-4 and TRBJ2-3, with D possibly being TRBD1 (7 bases). V lost 4 bases to trimming and J lost 0 bases, with 11 bases between them. This CDR3 contains 15 residues. Looked up from germline, CDR1 is MRHNA and CDR2 is SNTAGT. CDR3 amino acids: CASSGQGGSTDTQYF. CDR3 coding DNA: TGTGCCAGCAGTGGGCAGGGGGGAAGCACAGATACGCAGTATTTT.

The chain uses TRBV4-1 and TRBJ1-3; D possibly corresponds to TRBD1 (5 bases). The length of the CDR3 is 15 residues. CDR1 MGHRA and CDR2 YSYEKL come from the germline V gene. The V end lost 6 bases, the J end lost 2 bases, and 14 bases lay between the germline ends. In DNA, the CDR3 is TGCGCCAGCAGTAATCAGGGCTTCGCTGGAAACACCATATATTTT. The encoded protein is CASSNQGFAGNTIYF.

V usage is TRBV27 and J usage is TRBJ2-5; D possibly corresponds to TRBD1 (7 bases). Deletions cut 5 bases from V and 0 bases from J, with 13 bases between. The CDR3 totals 15 residues. CDR1 and CDR2 from the germline V gene are MNHEY and SMNVEV (reference sequence). This CDR3 is CASSLRGEYQETQYF. For the CDR3, the DNA is TGTGCCAGCAGTCTCAGGGGGGAGTACCAAGAGACCCAGTACTTC.

This chain connects TRBV28 to TRBJ1-6, with 9 bases aligning to TRBD1. There are 15 residues in the CDR3. Germline trimming cut 5 bases from V and 6 bases from J; bases unmatched to any gene: 5. Germline V gene sequence: CDR1 MDHEN, CDR2 SYDVKM. The CDR3 bases are TGTGCCAGCAGTCTCCGGACAGGGGTTAATTCACCCCTCCACTTT. It codes for CASSLRTGVNSPLHF.

V is TRBV5-4 and J is TRBJ1-2, with unresolved D. The germline CDR1 and CDR2 sequences are SGHNT and YYREEE (reference sequence). The CDR3 length is 12 residues. Trimming took 0 bases from V and 8 from J, leaving 8 bases between them. CDR3 DNA sequence: TGTGCCAGCAGCTTGGACGTTACCGGCTACACCTTC. Translated: CASSLDVTGYTF.

CDR3 region: CASSRAAGGRNEQFF. The DNA for the CDR3 is TGTGCCAGCAGCAGGGCAGCGGGGGGCCGCAATGAGCAGTTCTTC. V usage is TRBV6-2 or TRBV6-3 and J usage is TRBJ2-1; 9 bases agree with TRBD2. The junction had 9 bases not matched to a gene; V was cut back by 6 bases and J by 6 bases. This CDR3 region has 15 residues. Per the germline V gene, CDR1 is MNHEY and CDR2 is SVGEGT.